This T cell receptor beta chain was recorded in a study of radiation and T cells in renal cell carcinoma. The sample's time point: blood 4 weeks post-SBRT, at nephrectomy. Sample treatment: 15 Gy SBRT to primary tumor, nephrectomy 4 weeks later. Profiled with immunoSEQ multiplex PCR; TCRdb holds only in-frame clones, not every one. The table has around 170,000 clones, about 87% seen once. This clone has only one observation. The CDR3 is 17 residues long. V lost 5 bases and J 0 bases, leaving 15 bases between the germline ends. The V gene's germline CDR1 is SGHRS and CDR2 YFSETQ. This chain links TRBV5-1 with TRBJ1-6; D not resolved. This specimen consisted of blood, obtained from a patient whose treatment included radiotherapy and nephrectomy. The clonotype comes from a woman between 50 and 59 years old with renal cell carcinoma. The CDR3 nucleotides read TGCGCCAGCAGGCATAATCCGGTGAGCTCCTATAATTCACCCCTCCACTTT. It encodes CASRHNPVSSYNSPLHF.